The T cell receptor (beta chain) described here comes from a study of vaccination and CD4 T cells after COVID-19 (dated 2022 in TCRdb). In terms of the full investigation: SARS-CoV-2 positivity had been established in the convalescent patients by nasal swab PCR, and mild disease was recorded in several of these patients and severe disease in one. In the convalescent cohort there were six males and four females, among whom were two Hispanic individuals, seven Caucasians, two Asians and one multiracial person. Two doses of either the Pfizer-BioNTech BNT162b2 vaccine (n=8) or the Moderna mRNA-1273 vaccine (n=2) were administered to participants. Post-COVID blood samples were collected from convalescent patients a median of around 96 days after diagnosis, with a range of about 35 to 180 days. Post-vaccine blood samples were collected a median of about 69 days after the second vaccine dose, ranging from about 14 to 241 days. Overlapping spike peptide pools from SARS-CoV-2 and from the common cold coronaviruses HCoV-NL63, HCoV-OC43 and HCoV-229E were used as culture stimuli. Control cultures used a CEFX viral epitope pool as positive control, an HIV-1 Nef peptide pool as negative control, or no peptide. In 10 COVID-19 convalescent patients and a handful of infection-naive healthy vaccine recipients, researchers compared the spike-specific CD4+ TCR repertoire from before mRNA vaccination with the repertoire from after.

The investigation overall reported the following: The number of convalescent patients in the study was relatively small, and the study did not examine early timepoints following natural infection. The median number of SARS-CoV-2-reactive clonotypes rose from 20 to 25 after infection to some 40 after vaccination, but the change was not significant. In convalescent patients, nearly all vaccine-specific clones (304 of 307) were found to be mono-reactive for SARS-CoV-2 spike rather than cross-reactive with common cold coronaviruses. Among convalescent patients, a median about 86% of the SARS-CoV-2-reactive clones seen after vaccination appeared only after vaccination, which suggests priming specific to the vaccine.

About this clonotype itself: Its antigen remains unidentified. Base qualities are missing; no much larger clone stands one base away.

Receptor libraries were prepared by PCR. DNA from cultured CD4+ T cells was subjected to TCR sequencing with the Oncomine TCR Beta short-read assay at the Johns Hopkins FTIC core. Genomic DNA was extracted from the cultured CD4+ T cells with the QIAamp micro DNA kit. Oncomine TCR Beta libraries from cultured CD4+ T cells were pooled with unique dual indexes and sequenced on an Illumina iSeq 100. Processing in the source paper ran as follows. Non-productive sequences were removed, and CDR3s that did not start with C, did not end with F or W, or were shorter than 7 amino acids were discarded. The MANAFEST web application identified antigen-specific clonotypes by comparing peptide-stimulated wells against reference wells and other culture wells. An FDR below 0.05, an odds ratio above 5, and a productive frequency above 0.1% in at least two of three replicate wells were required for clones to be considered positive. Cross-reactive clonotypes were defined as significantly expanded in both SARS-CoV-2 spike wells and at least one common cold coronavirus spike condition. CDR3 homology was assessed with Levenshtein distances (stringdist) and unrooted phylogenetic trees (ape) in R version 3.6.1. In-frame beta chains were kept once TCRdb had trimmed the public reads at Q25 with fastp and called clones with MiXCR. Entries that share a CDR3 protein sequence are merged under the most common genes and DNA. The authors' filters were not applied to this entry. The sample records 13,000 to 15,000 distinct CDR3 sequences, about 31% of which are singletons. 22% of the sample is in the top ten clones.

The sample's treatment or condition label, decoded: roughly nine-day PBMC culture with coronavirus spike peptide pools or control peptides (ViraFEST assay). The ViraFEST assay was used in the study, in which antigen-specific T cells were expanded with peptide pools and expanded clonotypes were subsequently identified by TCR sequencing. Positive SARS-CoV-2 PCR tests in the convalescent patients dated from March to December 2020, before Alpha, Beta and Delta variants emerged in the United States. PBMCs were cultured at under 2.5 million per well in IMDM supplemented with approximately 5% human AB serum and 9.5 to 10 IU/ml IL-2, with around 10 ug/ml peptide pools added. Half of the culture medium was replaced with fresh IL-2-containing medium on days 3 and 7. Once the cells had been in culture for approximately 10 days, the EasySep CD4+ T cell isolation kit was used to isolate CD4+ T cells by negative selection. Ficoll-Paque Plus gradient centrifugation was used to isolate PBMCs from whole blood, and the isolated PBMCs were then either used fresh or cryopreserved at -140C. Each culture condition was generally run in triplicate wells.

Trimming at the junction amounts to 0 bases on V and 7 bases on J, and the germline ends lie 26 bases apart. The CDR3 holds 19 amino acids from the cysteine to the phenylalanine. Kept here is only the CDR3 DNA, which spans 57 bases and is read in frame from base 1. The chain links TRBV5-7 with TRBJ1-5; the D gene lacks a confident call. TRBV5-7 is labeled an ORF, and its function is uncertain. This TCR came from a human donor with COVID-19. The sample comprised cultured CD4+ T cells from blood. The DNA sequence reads TGTGCCAGCAGCTTGGTTCGTACACAATCGCCAGGATTTCACCAGCCCCAGCATTTT. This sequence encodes CASSLVRTQSPGFHQPQHF.